This entry lists 6 T cell receptor beta chains sequenced from one sample in a study of lymphopenia after photon versus proton radiotherapy. The table came from immunoSEQ multiplex PCR; TCRdb's copy has only in-frame clones and leaves some out. The sample has some 25,000 clones, approximately 88% seen once. Sequencing used peripheral blood, obtained from a patient treated with photon-based radiotherapy. The source of these receptors is a man aged 50 to 59 with gastric cancer.

The chain couples TRBV19 to TRBJ2-2; 8 bases agree with TRBD1. CDR3 size: 14 residues. J was trimmed by 6 bases and V by 9 bases; bases with no gene match: 9. The germline gives CDR1 LNHDA, CDR2 SQIVND (reference sequence). Here the CDR3 DNA reads TGTGCCAGCCGACAGGGGAGGTTGGCCGGGGAGCTGTTTTTT. Its protein product is CASRQGRLAGELFF.

As DNA, the CDR3 is TGCGCCAGCAGCCGACAGGGGTTGGGGACTGAAGCTTTCTTT. Protein product: CASSRQGLGTEAFF. V usage is TRBV4-1 and J usage is TRBJ1-1; 8 bases map to TRBD1. Trimming took 4 bases from V and 5 from J; bases not matched to a gene: 6. The CDR3 has 14 residues. Per the germline V gene, CDR1 is MGHRA and CDR2 is YSYEKL.

V and J are TRBV29-1 and TRBJ2-2, with no clear D. V lost 5 bases, J lost 3 bases, and 4 bases lay in between. This CDR3 contains 11 residues. Germline CDR1 reads SQVTM; CDR2 reads ANQGSEA. The CDR3 spells CSVSYTGELFF. CDR3 bases: TGCAGCGTTTCATACACCGGGGAGCTGTTTTTT.

CDR3 amino acids: CASSSPGHPGVAGELFF. As DNA, the CDR3 is TGTGCCAGCAGCTCACCGGGACACCCAGGGGTCGCCGGGGAGCTGTTTTTT. The rearrangement uses TRBV11-3 and TRBJ2-2; D is perhaps TRBD1 (6 bases). Germline V gene data show CDR1 as SGHNT and CDR2 as YENEEA. The CDR3 is 17 residues long. Trimming shortened V by 4 bases and J by 6 bases, and 21 bases separated the two germline ends.

The chain links TRBV5-1 to TRBJ2-1; D could derive from TRBD1 or TRBD2 (5 bases each). This CDR3 comprises 14 residues. CDR1 is SGHRS and CDR2 is YFSETQ in the germline V gene. The V end was cut by 2 bases, the J end by 8 bases, with 14 bases between. The CDR3 coding sequence is TGCGCCAGCAGCTTAGAGACAGCCGGGGATGAGCAGTTCTTC. Protein product: CASSLETAGDEQFF.

The rearrangement links TRBV28 to TRBJ2-3; no firm D call. The CDR3 runs to 13 residues. V lost 5 bases and J 0 bases, leaving 6 bases between the germline ends. Germline assignment: CDR1 MDHEN and CDR2 SYDVKM. CDR3 in amino acids: CASSGDSTDTQYF. Written as DNA, the CDR3 is TGTGCCAGCAGTGGGGATAGCACAGATACGCAGTATTTT.